A single sample gave rise to the 31 T cell receptor beta chains below, sequenced in a study of OX40 agonist ivuxolimab in advanced cancers. Assay: immunoSEQ multiplex PCR; the TCRdb copy retains only in-frame clones and omits some. The table includes some 54,000 clones, around three quarters detected once. Sequenced material: CD4+ or CD8+ T cells sorted from blood, taken in a trial of the OX40 agonist ivuxolimab. The receptors come from an adult with an advanced solid tumor such as melanoma, head and neck, liver or kidney cancer.

This clone was recorded once. The chain combines TRBV28 with TRBJ2-7; the D call may be TRBD1 or TRBD2 (5 bases each). V gave up 3 bases and J gave up 1 base, with 13 bases separating them. This CDR3 is built from 15 residues. Germline V gene sequence: CDR1 MDHEN, CDR2 SYDVKM. The CDR3 sequence: CASSFPGTQSYEQYF. DNA of the CDR3: TGTGCCAGCAGTTTCCCCGGGACCCAGTCCTACGAGCAGTACTTC.

There are many counts of this clone. The genes are TRBV2 and TRBJ1-2; 10 bases map to TRBD1. Germline V gene sequence: CDR1 SNHLY, CDR2 FYNNEI. Unmatched junction bases numbered 9, after V lost 5 bases and J lost 3 bases. The CDR3 spans 16 residues. The CDR3, as DNA: TGTGCCAGCAGTTTGGACGGGACAGGGGTGTACTATGGCTACACCTTC. It translates to CASSLDGTGVYYGYTF.

This rearrangement joins TRBV9 to TRBJ2-5; D remains unclear. V was trimmed by 0 bases and J by 3 bases, leaving 9 bases between them. The CDR3 is 14 residues long. Germline V CDR1 and CDR2: SGDLS, YYNGEE. Here the CDR3 reads CASSVGPLEETQYF. The CDR3 region has the DNA TGTGCCAGCAGCGTAGGTCCCCTTGAAGAGACCCAGTACTTC.

This clone was recorded a few times. The chain links TRBV7-2 to TRBJ2-7, with D unclear. V was clipped by 5 bases and J by 0 bases, with 2 bases between them. The CDR3 totals 11 residues. In germline, CDR1 is SGHTA, CDR2 FQGNSA. The CDR3 reads CASSPSYEQYF. The CDR3 nucleotides read TGTGCCAGCAGCCCCTCCTACGAGCAGTACTTC.

The chain has TRBV7-2 and TRBJ1-5, with D tentatively TRBD1 (5 bases). V lost 6 bases and J lost 0, with 12 bases in between. This CDR3 has 15 amino acids. Per germline, CDR1 SGHTA and CDR2 FQGNSA. CDR3 in DNA: TGTGCCAGCAGTTCAAAAAGGGGTAGCAATCAGCCCCAGCATTTT. Residues: CASSSKRGSNQPQHF.

This chain joins TRBV2 and TRBJ1-5; D is ambiguous. The V gene's germline CDR1 is SNHLY and CDR2 FYNNEI. Trimming left V 3 bases short and J 1 base short, with 1 base between. The CDR3 is 12 amino acids. CDR3 DNA: TGTGCCAGCAGTGAGAGCAATCAGCCCCAGCATTTT. Translated: CASSESNQPQHF.

The chain carries TRBV29-1 and TRBJ2-1; D not certain. Looked up from germline, CDR1 is SQVTM and CDR2 is ANQGSEA. V was cut by 3 bases and J by 14 bases, with 11 bases left in between. The CDR3 is 10 residues long. CDR3 bases: TGCAGCGTTGAGGTTGAAGCTGAGTTCTTC. Protein sequence: CSVEVEAEFF.

This clone was seen once. The chain combines TRBV10-1 with TRBJ2-7; 7 bases match TRBD1. Trimming at V came to 6 bases and at J to 2 bases, leaving 4 bases not matched to a gene. The CDR3 loop spans 13 amino acids. Germline V gene lookup returns CDR1 WNHNN and CDR2 SYGVQD (reference sequence). The CDR3 sequence: CASSRTGPYEQYF. Written as DNA, the CDR3 is TGCGCCAGCAGCAGGACAGGACCCTACGAGCAGTACTTC.

The rearrangement uses TRBV6-5 and TRBJ1-1; the D is unclear. Per the germline V gene, CDR1 is MNHEY and CDR2 is SVGAGI. Between the trimmed V and J ends, which lost 5 bases and 9 bases, there was a span of 10 bases. This CDR3 region has 11 residues. CDR3 amino acids: CASSEGRKAFF. For the CDR3, the DNA is TGTGCCAGCAGTGAGGGCCGTAAAGCTTTCTTT.

The chain carries TRBV4-1 and TRBJ1-2, with 7 bases aligning to TRBD1. The CDR3 loop spans 15 amino acids. Trimming at V came to 0 bases and at J to 8 bases, leaving 9 bases not matched to a gene. CDR1 and CDR2 from the germline V gene are MGHRA and YSYEKL. For the CDR3, the DNA is TGCGCCAGCAGCCAAGACCTGGGACAGCCCCGGGGCTACACCTTC. Its protein is CASSQDLGQPRGYTF.

The chain links TRBV5-1 to TRBJ2-7; D is perhaps TRBD2 (5 bases). With 0 bases removed from V and 2 bases from J, the gap between germline ends came to 12 bases. The CDR3 spans 15 residues. Germline CDR1 and CDR2: SGHRS and YFSETQ. The CDR3 sequence: CASSLEQDSPYEQYF. The CDR3, as DNA: TGCGCCAGCAGCTTGGAGCAGGACTCTCCCTACGAGCAGTACTTC.

In this sample, this clone turned up a few times. V usage is TRBV5-1 and J usage is TRBJ2-5, with D maybe TRBD2 (5 bases). In germline, CDR1 is SGHRS, CDR2 YFSETQ. CDR3 length: 14 amino acids. V lost 1 base, J lost 5 bases, and 12 bases lay in between. The chain's CDR3 is CASSLMRRGETQYF. The CDR3 coding sequence is TGCGCCAGCAGCTTGATGCGCCGAGGGGAGACCCAGTACTTC.

The rearrangement uses TRBV27 and TRBJ2-7; 8 positions agree with TRBD2. Germline CDR1 and CDR2: MNHEY and SMNVEV (reference sequence). V lost 3 bases to trimming and J lost 0 bases; unmatched junction nucleotides: 7. The CDR3 runs to 16 residues. Written as DNA, the CDR3 is TGTGCCAGCAGTTTCCTAACTAGCGGCATCTCCTACGAGCAGTACTTC. The encoded protein is CASSFLTSGISYEQYF.

In its sample, this clone was seen a few times. V is TRBV23-1 and J is TRBJ1-2; D perhaps matches TRBD1 (5 bases). TRBV23-1 is sorted into the ORF group, with uncertain function. Trimming shortened V by 2 bases and J by 3 bases, and 10 bases separated the two germline ends. CDR3 length: 14 amino acids. The CDR3 reads CASSQTRGHYGYTF. The CDR3 DNA is TGCGCCAGCAGTCAAACAAGGGGACACTATGGCTACACCTTC.

V gene TRBV28 combines with J gene TRBJ2-7; D may match TRBD1 or TRBD2 (5 bases each). The CDR3 spans 14 residues. Germline V lookup: CDR1 MDHEN, CDR2 SYDVKM. The V end lost 1 base, the J end lost 7 bases, and 14 bases lay between the germline ends. CDR3 bases: TGTGCCAGCAGTTTATACCAGGGACGCGGAGAGCAGTACTTC. Encoded protein: CASSLYQGRGEQYF.

This clone was recorded a few times. The CDR3 sequence: CASSPPGSGEQYF. CDR3 bases: TGTGCCAGTAGCCCCCCCGGGTCGGGTGAGCAGTACTTC. The chain links TRBV19 to TRBJ2-7, with D uncertain. V gave up 6 bases and J gave up 7 bases, with 16 bases separating them. This CDR3 comprises 13 residues. CDR1 and CDR2 (germline): LNHDA, SQIVND (reference sequence).

The chain combines TRBV2 with TRBJ2-5, with TRBD2 identical over 7 bases. V lost 2 bases to trimming and J lost 1 base; unmatched junction nucleotides: 4. The CDR3 contains 15 residues. The V gene's germline CDR1 is SNHLY and CDR2 FYNNEI. CDR3 sequence: CASSERRGSQETQYF. The CDR3 DNA reads as TGTGCCAGCAGTGAACGGCGGGGGAGCCAAGAGACCCAGTACTTC.

This rearrangement joins TRBV19 to TRBJ2-6, with 8 bases that match TRBD1. CDR3 length: 17 residues. The V and J ends lost 0 bases and 2 bases, in that order; junction bases with no gene match: 3. The V gene's germline CDR1 is LNHDA and CDR2 SQIVND (reference sequence). The CDR3 nucleotides read TGTGCCAGTAGTATAGATCAGGGGGCCGCTGGGGCCAACGTCCTGACTTTC. It is translated as CASSIDQGAAGANVLTF.

The chain combines TRBV14 with TRBJ1-4; no definite D call. Looked up from germline, CDR1 is SGHDN and CDR2 is FVKESK. The length of the CDR3 is 14 residues. Trimming took 4 bases from V and 4 from J, leaving 10 bases between them. CDR3 DNA: TGTGCCAGCAGCCGAGCGACGTTTAATGAAAAACTGTTTTTT. The encoded protein is CASSRATFNEKLFF.

The chain carries TRBV28 and TRBJ2-5; no clear D gene. Trimming took 3 bases from V and 2 from J, leaving 13 bases between them. CDR3 length: 15 amino acids. Per the germline V gene, CDR1 is MDHEN and CDR2 is SYDVKM. The CDR3 coding sequence is TGTGCCAGCAGTTTCGCTGGCACCGCGCAAGAGACCCAGTACTTC. Encoded protein: CASSFAGTAQETQYF.

This clone was seen once. The chain has TRBV6-5 and TRBJ2-1; 9 positions match TRBD1. Germline V lookup: CDR1 MNHEY, CDR2 SVGAGI. Trimming removed 6 bases from V and 6 bases from J; junction bases left unmatched: 9. The CDR3 loop spans 15 amino acids. The CDR3 reads CASSMTGTGSNEQFF. CDR3 coding DNA: TGTGCCAGCAGCATGACCGGGACAGGGTCCAATGAGCAGTTCTTC.

CDR3 in amino acids: CASSSSITDRYGYTF. The CDR3 nucleotides are TGTGCCAGCTCATCTTCTATAACGGACAGATATGGCTACACCTTC. The gene calls are TRBV18 and TRBJ1-2, with D possibly matching TRBD1 (6 bases). The CDR3 sequence is 15 residues long. Germline V gene sequence: CDR1 KGHSH, CDR2 LQKENI. V shed 5 bases and J shed 5 bases, with 18 bases lying between them.

The V call is TRBV29-1, the J call TRBJ2-2; D is unresolved. CDR1 SQVTM and CDR2 ANQGSEA come from the germline V gene. Trimming cost V 7 bases and J 1 base, with 7 bases left between them. CDR3 size: 12 residues. As DNA, the CDR3 is TGCAGCGGGGCCTTGAACACCGGGGAGCTGTTTTTT. Protein product: CSGALNTGELFF.

The rearrangement joins TRBV28 to TRBJ2-7; D gene ambiguous. Germline CDR1 is MDHEN and CDR2 is SYDVKM. The CDR3 runs 12 residues. Trimming cost V 7 bases and J 2 bases, with 9 bases left between them. CDR3 amino acids: CASTKYAYEQYF. The CDR3 nucleotides are TGTGCCAGCACCAAATACGCCTACGAGCAGTACTTC.

This clone was seen just once. The chain links TRBV28 to TRBJ2-3; D is unclear. The germline gives CDR1 MDHEN, CDR2 SYDVKM. V was trimmed by 1 base and J by 2 bases, leaving 13 bases between them. The CDR3 runs 16 residues. The DNA for the CDR3 is TGTGCCAGCAGTTTATCGGTAGTCACAACCACAGATACGCAGTATTTT. Its protein product is CASSLSVVTTTDTQYF.

The CDR3 DNA is TGCGCCAGCAGCTTGGGGACAGGGGTTAATTCACCCCTCCACTTT. Residues: CASSLGTGVNSPLHF. This sequence joins TRBV5-1 and TRBJ1-6; 9 nucleotides match TRBD1. The V gene end was trimmed by 0 bases and the J gene end by 6 bases; junction bases not matched to a gene: 1. The CDR3 is made up of 15 amino acids. Germline V gene lookup returns CDR1 SGHRS and CDR2 YFSETQ.

The CDR3 DNA reads TGCGCCAGCAGTGAGTCTGGGGTGGGTCAGCCCCAGCATTTT. It codes for CASSESGVGQPQHF. The chain links TRBV10-1 to TRBJ1-5; D is undetermined. Germline V gene data show CDR1 as WNHNN and CDR2 as SYGVQD (reference sequence). V was pared by 0 bases and J by 6 bases, with 9 bases between. The CDR3 covers 14 residues.

This chain joins TRBV5-1 and TRBJ2-7; the D is unclear. V lost 2 bases, J lost 6 bases, and 15 bases lay in between. CDR1 is SGHRS and CDR2 is YFSETQ in the germline V gene. The CDR3 sequence is 14 residues long. CDR3 nucleotides: TGCGCCAGCAGCTTTGGGCTAGTGATCGGCGAGCAGTACTTC. It yields the protein CASSFGLVIGEQYF.

The chain employs TRBV7-3 and TRBJ2-1, with TRBD2 matching over 10 bases. Looked up from germline, CDR1 is SGHTA and CDR2 is FQGTGA. With 1 base clipped from V and 8 bases from J, the junction kept 5 bases outside the gene matches. The CDR3 covers 15 residues. The CDR3 DNA sequence: TGTGCCAGCAGCTTAATGTCTAGCGGGAGCGATGAGCAGTTCTTC. Amino acids: CASSLMSSGSDEQFF.

This chain connects TRBV19 to TRBJ2-5, with D hard to call. CDR3 length: 13 residues. Germline V CDR1 and CDR2: LNHDA, SQIVND (reference sequence). V was trimmed by 1 base and J by 1 base, leaving 4 bases between them. The CDR3, as DNA: TGTGCCAGTAGTATAGGGCCCCAAGAGACCCAGTACTTC. Its translation is CASSIGPQETQYF.

The genes are TRBV10-2 and TRBJ1-5, with 7 bases that match TRBD1. The trim removed 3 bases at V and 6 bases at J, leaving 2 bases unmatched. The germline CDR1 and CDR2 sequences are WSHSY and SAAADI. The CDR3 sequence is 13 residues long. The CDR3 loop reads CASSDQGGQPQHF. CDR3 sequence (DNA): TGCGCCAGCAGTGACCAGGGGGGTCAGCCCCAGCATTTT.